The TCR beta chain described here comes from a study of blood T cell repertoires in COVID-19. Study-level background: Material from acute and convalescent COVID-19 was sourced from the United States, Italy and Spain. PBMCs, B-cell-depleted T cells, or T cells provided the cDNA or gDNA that made up the material.

As handled by the study authors: Scientists estimated how many nucleated cells there were by amplifying reference gene primers. Profiling relied on immunoSEQ multiplex PCR, and the TCRdb table lists in-frame clones only, not all of them. V and J calls and clone size are as listed in that table; D and trimming were resolved from the DNA. The data show 210,000 or so clones, with roughly 88% seen just once and about 1.5% held by the top ten. This clone is labeled medium-sized. The sequence was obtained from a man aged 18 to 30 with active or convalescent COVID-19. The sample comprised peripheral blood.

CDR3 nucleotide sequence: TGTGCCAGCAGTGTTCAGGAGGACACTGAAGCTTTCTTT. This gives the protein CASSVQEDTEAFF. This chain links TRBV9 with TRBJ1-1; D is undetermined. V was pared by 5 bases and J by 3 bases, with 11 bases between. Germline CDR1 SGDLS, CDR2 YYNGEE. This CDR3 contains 13 residues. The full variable domain, with the rest looked up from reference TRBV9 and TRBJ1-1, is DSGVTQTPKHLITATGQRVTLRCSPRSGDLSVYWYQQSLDQGLQFLIQYYNGEERAKGNILERFSAQQFPDLHSELNLSSLELGDSALYFCASSVQEDTEAFFGQGTRLTVV.